The rows below give T cell receptor beta chains drawn from one sample of a study of regulatory T cells in long-lasting Graves disease. MiXCR, run by TCRdb on the multiplex PCR reads, gives a single entry per CDR3 protein. The table includes roughly 350,000 distinct CDR3 sequences, approximately 15% detected once. This sample also belongs to another study, concerning T cells in Graves' hyperthyroidism and ophthalmopathy.

Sequenced material: peripheral blood mononuclear cells (PBMCs), taken at new diagnosis, from a patient treated with antithyroid drugs. These receptors were obtained from a man aged 35 to 55 with Graves disease. CDR3s include the opening cysteine and the closing phenylalanine or tryptophan. Fields, in order: J gene, D gene, clone size, V gene, CDR3 protein, CDR3 DNA. D genes are given only for firm matches. A clone size is listed for some rows: how often the clone was seen (once, few, many), or a class if it is expanded.

j_call: TRBJ2-7; d_call: -; clone_size: many; v_call: TRBV28; cdr3_aa: CATLRRDRHDEQYF; cdr3_nt: TGTGCCACGCTAAGGAGGGATCGCCATGACGAGCAGTACTTC
j_call: TRBJ2-5; d_call: -; clone_size: many; v_call: TRBV20-1; cdr3_aa: CSATDRQLQETQYF; cdr3_nt: TGCAGTGCCACGGACAGACAACTCCAAGAGACCCAGTACTTC
j_call: TRBJ2-7; d_call: -; clone_size: many; v_call: TRBV18; cdr3_aa: CASSHPAGPRYEQYF; cdr3_nt: TGTGCCAGCTCTCATCCTGCTGGGCCTCGATACGAGCAGTACTTC
j_call: TRBJ2-1; d_call: TRBD2; clone_size: many; v_call: TRBV20-1; cdr3_aa: CSAVAGGMVNEQFF; cdr3_nt: TGCAGTGCCGTAGCGGGGGGGATGGTAAATGAGCAGTTCTTC
j_call: TRBJ2-1; d_call: TRBD1; clone_size: many; v_call: TRBV7-2; cdr3_aa: CASSLRGQSYNEQFF; cdr3_nt: TGTGCCAGCAGCTTAAGGGGGCAGTCCTACAATGAGCAGTTCTTC
j_call: TRBJ2-7; d_call: TRBD1; clone_size: many; v_call: TRBV12-3/TRBV12-4; cdr3_aa: CASSWAGTGGTEQYF; cdr3_nt: TGTGCCAGCAGTTGGGCCGGGACAGGGGGTACCGAGCAGTACTTC
j_call: TRBJ2-7; d_call: -; clone_size: many; v_call: TRBV10-3; cdr3_aa: CAISEQGYNEQYF; cdr3_nt: TGTGCCATCAGTGAACAGGGTTACAACGAGCAGTACTTC
j_call: TRBJ1-3; d_call: -; clone_size: -; v_call: TRBV6-1; cdr3_aa: CASGRLGNTIYF; cdr3_nt: TGTGCCAGTGGGAGATTAGGAAACACCATATATTTT
j_call: TRBJ1-3; d_call: -; clone_size: many; v_call: TRBV20-1; cdr3_aa: CSANRDGSGNTIYF; cdr3_nt: TGCAGTGCTAACAGGGACGGCTCTGGAAACACCATATATTTT
j_call: TRBJ2-5; d_call: TRBD2; clone_size: many; v_call: TRBV2; cdr3_aa: CASSEWTSQETQYF; cdr3_nt: TGTGCCAGCAGTGAATGGACTAGCCAAGAGACCCAGTACTTC
j_call: TRBJ2-1; d_call: -; clone_size: -; v_call: TRBV7-2; cdr3_aa: CASRGLSYNEQFF; cdr3_nt: TGTGCCAGCCGGGGCCTCTCCTACAATGAGCAGTTCTTC
j_call: TRBJ2-7; d_call: -; clone_size: few; v_call: TRBV18; cdr3_aa: CASSPQRGMLYEQYF; cdr3_nt: TGTGCCAGCTCACCCCAGAGGGGGATGCTATACGAGCAGTACTTC
j_call: TRBJ1-2; d_call: -; clone_size: many; v_call: TRBV2; cdr3_aa: CASSEGRVGGYTF; cdr3_nt: TGTGCCAGCAGTGAGGGCAGGGTGGGCGGCTACACCTTC
j_call: TRBJ1-3; d_call: -; clone_size: -; v_call: TRBV10-3; cdr3_aa: CAGRRDRSHTIYF; cdr3_nt: TGTGCCGGCCGCCGGGACCGCTCTCACACCATATATTTT
j_call: TRBJ2-3; d_call: -; clone_size: -; v_call: TRBV11-2; cdr3_aa: CASSLAPGGRGTDTQYF; cdr3_nt: TGTGCCAGCAGCTTGGCCCCTGGGGGAAGGGGGACAGATACGCAGTATTTT
j_call: TRBJ2-1; d_call: TRBD1; clone_size: few; v_call: TRBV6-4; cdr3_aa: CARQGANEQFF; cdr3_nt: TGTGCCAGACAGGGGGCTAATGAGCAGTTCTTC
j_call: TRBJ2-1; d_call: -; clone_size: few; v_call: TRBV9; cdr3_aa: CASSVGASVNDEQFF; cdr3_nt: TGTGCCAGCAGCGTAGGGGCTAGCGTAAATGATGAGCAGTTCTTC
j_call: TRBJ1-5; d_call: -; clone_size: few; v_call: TRBV5-1; cdr3_aa: CASSRQVGGPQHF; cdr3_nt: TGCGCCAGCAGCCGACAGGTCGGGGGACCCCAGCATTTT
j_call: TRBJ2-1; d_call: -; clone_size: many; v_call: TRBV28; cdr3_aa: CASSYEWMGRNEQFF; cdr3_nt: TGTGCCAGCAGCTATGAGTGGATGGGCCGGAATGAGCAGTTCTTC
j_call: TRBJ1-4; d_call: -; clone_size: many; v_call: TRBV18; cdr3_aa: CASSPPGPTNEKLFF; cdr3_nt: TGTGCCAGCAGCCCCCCGGGGCCAACTAATGAAAAACTGTTTTTT
j_call: TRBJ2-7; d_call: -; clone_size: once; v_call: TRBV20-1; cdr3_aa: CSAKVYGYEQYF; cdr3_nt: TGCAGTGCTAAGGTTTACGGCTACGAGCAGTACTTC
j_call: TRBJ2-7; d_call: -; clone_size: many; v_call: TRBV5-1; cdr3_aa: CASVPVGGHEQYF; cdr3_nt: TGCGCCAGCGTTCCGGTCGGGGGGCACGAGCAGTACTTC
j_call: TRBJ1-2; d_call: TRBD1; clone_size: many; v_call: TRBV24-1; cdr3_aa: CATSDDRVGNYGYTF; cdr3_nt: TGTGCCACCAGTGATGACAGGGTAGGGAACTATGGCTACACCTTC
j_call: TRBJ2-1; d_call: -; clone_size: few; v_call: TRBV20-1; cdr3_aa: CSARYRAPSSYNEQFF; cdr3_nt: TGCAGTGCTAGGTACAGGGCTCCTAGCTCCTACAATGAGCAGTTCTTC
j_call: TRBJ1-2; d_call: -; clone_size: few; v_call: TRBV2; cdr3_aa: CASMKLDIYGYTF; cdr3_nt: TGTGCCAGCATGAAGCTAGACATCTATGGCTACACCTTC
j_call: TRBJ2-2; d_call: -; clone_size: -; v_call: TRBV20-1; cdr3_aa: CSARDWGNTGELFF; cdr3_nt: TGCAGTGCGAGGGACTGGGGAAACACCGGGGAGCTGTTTTTT
j_call: TRBJ2-2; d_call: -; clone_size: -; v_call: TRBV11-3; cdr3_aa: CASSLHRNTGELFF; cdr3_nt: TGTGCCAGCAGCTTACACAGGAACACCGGGGAGCTGTTTTTT
j_call: TRBJ1-4; d_call: -; clone_size: -; v_call: TRBV28; cdr3_aa: CASTPLGVWANEKLFF; cdr3_nt: TGTGCCAGCACCCCCCTCGGGGTCTGGGCTAATGAAAAACTGTTTTTT
j_call: TRBJ1-1; d_call: TRBD1; clone_size: many; v_call: TRBV12-3/TRBV12-4; cdr3_aa: CATTGQMNTEAFF; cdr3_nt: TGTGCCACTACGGGACAGATGAACACTGAAGCTTTCTTT
j_call: TRBJ1-6; d_call: TRBD1; clone_size: many; v_call: TRBV7-2; cdr3_aa: CASSPDRVTSPLHF; cdr3_nt: TGTGCCAGCAGCCCAGACAGGGTAACTTCACCCCTCCACTTT
j_call: TRBJ2-7; d_call: TRBD2; clone_size: many; v_call: TRBV4-2; cdr3_aa: CASSQDLDGGVYEQYF; cdr3_nt: TGTGCCAGCAGCCAAGATCTGGACGGGGGGGTATACGAGCAGTACTTC
j_call: TRBJ2-4; d_call: -; clone_size: many; v_call: TRBV5-1; cdr3_aa: CASSLVPVLGTNIQYF; cdr3_nt: TGCGCCAGCAGCTTGGTCCCCGTCTTGGGGACAAACATTCAGTACTTC
j_call: TRBJ2-5; d_call: -; clone_size: many; v_call: TRBV18; cdr3_aa: CASSPVAGASPLDQETQYF; cdr3_nt: TGTGCCAGCTCACCAGTAGCAGGGGCGAGCCCGCTCGACCAAGAGACCCAGTACTTC
j_call: TRBJ2-7; d_call: TRBD2; clone_size: many; v_call: TRBV5-1; cdr3_aa: CASSLVSSGGYEQYF; cdr3_nt: TGCGCCAGCAGCTTGGTTTCTAGCGGGGGCTACGAGCAGTACTTC
j_call: TRBJ2-7; d_call: TRBD1; clone_size: few; v_call: TRBV5-1; cdr3_aa: CASSKGTGVYEQYF; cdr3_nt: TGCGCCAGCAGCAAAGGGACAGGGGTTTACGAGCAGTACTTC
j_call: TRBJ2-1; d_call: TRBD2; clone_size: once; v_call: TRBV19; cdr3_aa: CASSINGLAGGYNEQFF; cdr3_nt: TGTGCCAGTAGTATAAACGGACTAGCGGGGGGCTACAATGAGCAGTTCTTC
j_call: TRBJ2-7; d_call: TRBD1; clone_size: -; v_call: TRBV18; cdr3_aa: CASSPPYRTGAGYEQYF; cdr3_nt: TGTGCCAGCTCACCACCGTATAGAACAGGGGCAGGTTACGAGCAGTACTTC
j_call: TRBJ1-1; d_call: -; clone_size: many; v_call: TRBV20-1; cdr3_aa: CSARDHWETGAFF; cdr3_nt: TGCAGTGCTAGAGATCATTGGGAGACGGGAGCTTTCTTT
j_call: TRBJ1-3; d_call: -; clone_size: -; v_call: TRBV19; cdr3_aa: CASSTDSRSGNTIYF; cdr3_nt: TGTGCCAGTAGTACGGACAGTCGCTCTGGAAACACCATATATTTT
j_call: TRBJ1-5; d_call: -; clone_size: many; v_call: TRBV28; cdr3_aa: CASNVGLNQPQHF; cdr3_nt: TGTGCCAGCAATGTCGGCCTCAATCAGCCCCAGCATTTT
j_call: TRBJ2-7; d_call: -; clone_size: many; v_call: TRBV2; cdr3_aa: CASSVVTGDYEQYF; cdr3_nt: TGTGCCAGCAGTGTTGTAACGGGGGACTACGAGCAGTACTTC
j_call: TRBJ2-2; d_call: -; clone_size: -; v_call: TRBV7-6; cdr3_aa: CASSATGTHTGELFF; cdr3_nt: TGTGCCAGCAGCGCCACCGGGACACACACCGGGGAGCTGTTTTTT
j_call: TRBJ1-6; d_call: TRBD1; clone_size: few; v_call: TRBV2; cdr3_aa: CASSADRASYNSPLHF; cdr3_nt: TGTGCCAGCAGCGCTGACAGGGCATCCTATAATTCACCCCTCCACTTT
j_call: TRBJ1-1; d_call: -; clone_size: few; v_call: TRBV20-1; cdr3_aa: CSVMGQMNTEAFF; cdr3_nt: TGCAGTGTAATGGGGCAGATGAACACTGAAGCTTTCTTT
j_call: TRBJ2-1; d_call: -; clone_size: -; v_call: TRBV5-1; cdr3_aa: CASSFRGADEQFF; cdr3_nt: TGCGCCAGCAGCTTCCGGGGGGCCGATGAGCAGTTCTTC
j_call: TRBJ2-7; d_call: -; clone_size: many; v_call: TRBV18; cdr3_aa: CASSPPTALSYEQYF; cdr3_nt: TGTGCCAGCTCACCACCGACAGCCCTTTCCTACGAGCAGTACTTC
j_call: TRBJ1-5; d_call: -; clone_size: -; v_call: TRBV6-2/TRBV6-3; cdr3_aa: CASSEIGRNQPQHF; cdr3_nt: TGTGCCAGCAGTGAAATTGGTCGCAATCAGCCCCAGCATTTT
j_call: TRBJ2-3; d_call: TRBD1; clone_size: many; v_call: TRBV5-1; cdr3_aa: CASSLNRGSTDTQYF; cdr3_nt: TGCGCCAGCAGCTTGAACAGGGGTAGCACAGATACGCAGTATTTT
j_call: TRBJ2-2; d_call: -; clone_size: few; v_call: TRBV7-2; cdr3_aa: CASSSKTGSNTGELFF; cdr3_nt: TGTGCCAGCAGCTCCAAGACGGGGTCGAACACCGGGGAGCTGTTTTTT
j_call: TRBJ1-2; d_call: TRBD1; clone_size: many; v_call: TRBV2; cdr3_aa: CASSERQGVYGYTF; cdr3_nt: TGTGCCAGCAGTGAACGACAGGGGGTCTATGGCTACACCTTC